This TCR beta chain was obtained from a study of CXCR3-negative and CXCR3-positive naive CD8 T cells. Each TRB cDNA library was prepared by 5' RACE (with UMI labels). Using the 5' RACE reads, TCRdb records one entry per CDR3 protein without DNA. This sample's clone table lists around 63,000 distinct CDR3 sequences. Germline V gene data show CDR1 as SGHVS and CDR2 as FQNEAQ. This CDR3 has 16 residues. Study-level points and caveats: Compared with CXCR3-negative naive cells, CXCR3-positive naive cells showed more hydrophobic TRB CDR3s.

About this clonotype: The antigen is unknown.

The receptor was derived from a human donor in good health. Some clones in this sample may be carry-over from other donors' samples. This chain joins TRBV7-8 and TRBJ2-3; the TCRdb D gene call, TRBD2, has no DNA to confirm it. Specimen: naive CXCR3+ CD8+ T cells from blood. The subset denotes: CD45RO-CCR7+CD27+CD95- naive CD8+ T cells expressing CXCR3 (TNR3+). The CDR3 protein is CASSLVGGGHTDTQYF.